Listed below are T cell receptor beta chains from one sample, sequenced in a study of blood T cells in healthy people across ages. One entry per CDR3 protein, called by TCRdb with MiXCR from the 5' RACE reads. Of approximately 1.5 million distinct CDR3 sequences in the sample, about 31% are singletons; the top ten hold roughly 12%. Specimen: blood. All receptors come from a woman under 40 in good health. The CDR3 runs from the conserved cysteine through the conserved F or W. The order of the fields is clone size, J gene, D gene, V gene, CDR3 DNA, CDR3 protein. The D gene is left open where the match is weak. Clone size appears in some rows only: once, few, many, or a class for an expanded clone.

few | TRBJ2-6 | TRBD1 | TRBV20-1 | TGCAGTGCTAGAGAGGACAGGGGGGGAGCTGGGGCCAACGTCCTGACTTTC | CSAREDRGGAGANVLTF
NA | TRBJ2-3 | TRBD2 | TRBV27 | TGTGCCAGCAGTTTTTCAGCGGGAGAGCTAACAGATACGCAGTATTTT | CASSFSAGELTDTQYF
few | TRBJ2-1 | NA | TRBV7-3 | TGTGCCAGCAGCTCCGAGGGCGGGAAGTACAATGAGCAGTTCTTC | CASSSEGGKYNEQFF
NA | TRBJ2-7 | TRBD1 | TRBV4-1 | TGCGCCAGCAGCCCCGGGACAGGGATTCCCTACGAGCAGTACTTC | CASSPGTGIPYEQYF
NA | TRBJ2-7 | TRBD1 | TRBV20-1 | TGCAGTGCTAGAGACCCCCGGACAGGGGGCTACGAGCAGTACTTC | CSARDPRTGGYEQYF
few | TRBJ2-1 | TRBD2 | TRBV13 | TGTGCCAGCAGCTTAGATACTAGCGGGGGGGTTGACAATGAGCAGTTCTTC | CASSLDTSGGVDNEQFF
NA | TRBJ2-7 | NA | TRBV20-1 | TGCAGTGCTTCCCCCGGGGTAAGATACGAGCAGTACTTC | CSASPGVRYEQYF
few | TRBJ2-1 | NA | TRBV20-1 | TGCAGTGCGCGAACCGGGACAAACTACAATGAGCAGTTCTTC | CSARTGTNYNEQFF
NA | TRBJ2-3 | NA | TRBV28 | TGTGCCAGCAGTTTATTACCAGGGCTTGGTAAGCGGGGCACAGATACGCAGTATTTT | CASSLLPGLGKRGTDTQYF
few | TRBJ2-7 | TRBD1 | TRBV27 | TGTGCCAGCAGTTCCCCCTTTCCCGGGACAGGGGGGTGGGAGCAGTACTTC | CASSSPFPGTGGWEQYF
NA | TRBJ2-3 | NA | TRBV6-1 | TGTGCCAGCAGTGACACAGGGAGCACAGATACGCAGTATTTT | CASSDTGSTDTQYF
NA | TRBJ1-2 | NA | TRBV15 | TGTGCCACCAGCAGAGATAACGGGAACTATGGCTACACCTTC | CATSRDNGNYGYTF
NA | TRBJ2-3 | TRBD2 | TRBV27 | TGTGCCAGCAGTTTAAGTAGGGGACTAGCTTTTCCGCAGTATTTT | CASSLSRGLAFPQYF
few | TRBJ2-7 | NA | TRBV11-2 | TGTGCCAGCAGCTTGGACGCCGAATCTTCCTACGAGCAGTACTTC | CASSLDAESSYEQYF
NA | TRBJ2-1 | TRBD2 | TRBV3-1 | TGTGCCAGCAGCGGACCCGGGACTAGCGGTTACAATGAGCAGTTCTTC | CASSGPGTSGYNEQFF
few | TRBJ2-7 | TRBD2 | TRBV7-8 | TGTGCCAGCAGCCCAGGACTAGCGGTCCACGAGCAGTACTTC | CASSPGLAVHEQYF
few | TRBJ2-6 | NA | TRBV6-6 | TGTGCCAGCAGTTCCTATGGACCGTACTCTGGGGCCAACGTCCTGACTTTC | CASSSYGPYSGANVLTF
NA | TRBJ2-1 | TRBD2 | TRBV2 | TGTGCCAGCAGTGACCGCGGGGGCTCCTACAATGAGCAGTTCTTC | CASSDRGGSYNEQFF
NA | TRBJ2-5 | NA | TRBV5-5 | TGTGCCAGCAGCTTCCCTGACATTCGGGAGACCCAGTACTTC | CASSFPDIRETQYF
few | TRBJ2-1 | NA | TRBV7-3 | TGTGCCAGCAGCTTAACCTCTGGGTCCGGGTCCCTCGCGTTCTTC | CASSLTSGSGSLAFF
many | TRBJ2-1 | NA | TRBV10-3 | TGTGCCATCAGTGAGGACCGAGATCCCTACAATGAGCAGTTCTTC | CAISEDRDPYNEQFF
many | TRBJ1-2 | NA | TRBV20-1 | TGCAGTGCCGCCGTGCCGGAAAACTATGGCTACACCTTC | CSAAVPENYGYTF
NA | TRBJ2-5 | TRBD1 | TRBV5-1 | TGCGCCAGCAGCTTGACAGGGGTGCCGGAGACCCAGTACTTC | CASSLTGVPETQYF
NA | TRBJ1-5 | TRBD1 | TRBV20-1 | TGCAGTGCCAGCGGCGGGGGACAGGGGGCAAAGCAGCCCCACCATTTT | CSASGGGQGAKQPHHF
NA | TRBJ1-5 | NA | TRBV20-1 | TGCAGTGCAGCACACAGTCAATCCACCGGTCAGCCCCAGCATTTT | CSAAHSQSTGQPQHF
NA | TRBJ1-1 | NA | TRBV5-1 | TGCGCCAGCAGGATAGAACGGGGTAGGACTGAAGCTTTCTTT | CASRIERGRTEAFF
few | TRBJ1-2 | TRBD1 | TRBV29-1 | TGCAGCGTCGAGGGACAGATAAGAGGAACTAACTATGGCTACACCTTC | CSVEGQIRGTNYGYTF
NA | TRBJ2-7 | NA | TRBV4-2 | TGTGCCAGCAGCCAAGGTCTAGTTGGGGACGAGCAGTACTTC | CASSQGLVGDEQYF
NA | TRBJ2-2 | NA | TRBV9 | TGTGCCAGCAGCGTAGGCGTCAACACCGGGGAGCTGTTTTTT | CASSVGVNTGELFF
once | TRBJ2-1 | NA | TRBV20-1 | TGCAGTGCTAGAGATTCGAGCGGGCCCACTAAAACGAGCTCCTACAATGAGCAGTTCTTC | CSARDSSGPTKTSSYNEQFF
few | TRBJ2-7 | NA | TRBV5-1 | TGCGCCAGCCAGGACAGTTCGCGCTCCTACGAGCAGTACTTC | CASQDSSRSYEQYF
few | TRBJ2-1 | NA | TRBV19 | TGTGCCAGTAGTCCTCCAAAATACTACAATGAGCAGTTCTTC | CASSPPKYYNEQFF
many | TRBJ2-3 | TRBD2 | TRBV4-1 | TGCGCCAGCAGCCCTACTAGGCGGGGGGAAGTTACAGATACGCAGTATTTT | CASSPTRRGEVTDTQYF
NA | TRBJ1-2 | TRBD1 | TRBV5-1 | TGCGCCAGCAGTTTGTATCCGGGACAGGGGGCTGGCGGCTACACCTTC | CASSLYPGQGAGGYTF
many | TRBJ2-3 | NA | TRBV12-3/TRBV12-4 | TGTGCCAGCACTCCCCCGTCCGGGACTAGCACAGATACGCAGTATTTT | CASTPPSGTSTDTQYF
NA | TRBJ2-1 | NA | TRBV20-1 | TGCAGTACTAGAGAGGGTTCCTACAATGAGCAGTTCTTC | CSTREGSYNEQFF
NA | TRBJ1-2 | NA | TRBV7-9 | TGTGCCAGCAGCTTAATGGGGGGGGCATTTGGCTATGGCTACACCTTC | CASSLMGGAFGYGYTF
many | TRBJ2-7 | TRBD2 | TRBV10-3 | TGTGCCATCAGTGGAAGAAGCGGGGAACCATACGAGCAGTACTTC | CAISGRSGEPYEQYF
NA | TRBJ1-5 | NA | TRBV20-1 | TGCAGTGCTGGAGGACTGATCAATCAGCCCCAGCATTTT | CSAGGLINQPQHF
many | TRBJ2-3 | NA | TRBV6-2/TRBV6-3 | TGTGCCAGCAGTTACAGGGATACGCAGTATTTT | CASSYRDTQYF
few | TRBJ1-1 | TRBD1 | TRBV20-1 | TGCAGTGCCCCGGACAGGGTGGCCACTGAAGCTTTCTTT | CSAPDRVATEAFF
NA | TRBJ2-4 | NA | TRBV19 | TGTGCCAGTAGTATTAGCAGGGAAATCGCCTACGAACAGTACTTC | CASSISREIAYEQYF
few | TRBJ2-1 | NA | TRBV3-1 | TGTGCCAGCAGGCCCAGAGACGGGAGTTGGGACAATGAGCAGTTCTTC | CASRPRDGSWDNEQFF